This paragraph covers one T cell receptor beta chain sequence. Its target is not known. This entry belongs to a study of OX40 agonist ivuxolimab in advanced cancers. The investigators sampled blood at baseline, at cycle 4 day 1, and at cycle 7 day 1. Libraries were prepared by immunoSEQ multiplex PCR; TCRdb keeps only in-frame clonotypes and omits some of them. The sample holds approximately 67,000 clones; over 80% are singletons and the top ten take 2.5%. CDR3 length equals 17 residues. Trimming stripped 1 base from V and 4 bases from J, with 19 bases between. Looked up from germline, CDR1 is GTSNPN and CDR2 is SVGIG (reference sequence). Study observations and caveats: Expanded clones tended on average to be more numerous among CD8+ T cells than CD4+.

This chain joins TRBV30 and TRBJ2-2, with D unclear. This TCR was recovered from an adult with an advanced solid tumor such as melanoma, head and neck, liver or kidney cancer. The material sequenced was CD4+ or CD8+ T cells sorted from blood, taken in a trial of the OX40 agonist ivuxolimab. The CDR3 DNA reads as TGTGCCTGGAGTGCCACCTTTCTCCAGGACGGCACCGGGGAGCTGTTTTTT. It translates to CAWSATFLQDGTGELFF.